This is a list of T cell receptor beta chains from one sample in a study of control samples from healthy donors and cancer patients. The table came from immunoSEQ multiplex PCR; TCRdb's copy has only in-frame clones and leaves some out. The sample has roughly 190,000 clones, roughly nine tenths seen once. The sample taken for sequencing was blood. The receptors were sampled from a man aged 30 to 45 in good health. Both conserved end residues are part of each CDR3. The order of the fields is clone size, J gene, CDR3 length, D gene, V gene, CDR3 protein, CDR3 DNA. The D gene is left open where the match is weak. The size of a clone is reported for some rows only, either as once, few or many, or as a class for expanded clones.

clone size: -
J gene: TRBJ1-1
CDR3 length: 15
D gene: TRBD1
V gene: TRBV6-6
CDR3 protein: CASSWDRGGGTEAFF
CDR3 DNA: TGTGCCAGCAGTTGGGACAGGGGCGGTGGCACTGAAGCTTTCTTT

clone size: -
J gene: TRBJ2-1
CDR3 length: 14
D gene: TRBD2
V gene: TRBV9
CDR3 protein: CASSGGLENNEQFF
CDR3 DNA: TGTGCCAGCAGCGGGGGACTAGAGAACAATGAGCAGTTCTTC

clone size: -
J gene: TRBJ2-7
CDR3 length: 15
D gene: -
V gene: TRBV27
CDR3 protein: CASSLAGPRDYEQYF
CDR3 DNA: TGTGCCAGCAGTTTAGCCGGGCCCCGGGACTACGAGCAGTACTTC

clone size: -
J gene: TRBJ2-1
CDR3 length: 17
D gene: TRBD2
V gene: TRBV4-1
CDR3 protein: CASSQPNEAGGLNEQFF
CDR3 DNA: TGCGCCAGCAGCCAACCGAACGAAGCGGGGGGTCTTAATGAGCAGTTCTTC

clone size: -
J gene: TRBJ2-7
CDR3 length: 15
D gene: TRBD2
V gene: TRBV7-6
CDR3 protein: CASSREGANSYEQYF
CDR3 DNA: TGTGCCAGCAGCCGGGAGGGAGCCAATTCCTACGAGCAGTACTTC

clone size: -
J gene: TRBJ1-5
CDR3 length: 15
D gene: -
V gene: TRBV6-5
CDR3 protein: CASSRRAHSNQPQHF
CDR3 DNA: TGTGCCAGCAGTAGACGGGCGCATAGCAATCAGCCCCAGCATTTT

clone size: -
J gene: TRBJ1-2
CDR3 length: 13
D gene: -
V gene: TRBV30
CDR3 protein: CAWNGVPGNGYTF
CDR3 DNA: TGTGCCTGGAATGGGGTCCCCGGGAATGGCTACACCTTC

clone size: few
J gene: TRBJ2-2
CDR3 length: 18
D gene: -
V gene: TRBV18
CDR3 protein: CASSTAGISFSNTGELFF
CDR3 DNA: TGTGCCAGCTCGACCGCAGGGATTTCGTTCTCGAACACCGGGGAGCTGTTTTTT

clone size: -
J gene: TRBJ2-7
CDR3 length: 15
D gene: TRBD1
V gene: TRBV6-6
CDR3 protein: CASSYFGRGRGEQYF
CDR3 DNA: TGTGCCAGCAGTTACTTCGGCAGGGGGCGCGGCGAGCAGTACTTC

clone size: -
J gene: TRBJ2-6
CDR3 length: 16
D gene: -
V gene: TRBV9
CDR3 protein: CASSEPRLAGANVLTF
CDR3 DNA: TGTGCCAGCAGCGAGCCCCGACTTGCGGGGGCCAACGTCCTGACTTTC

clone size: few
J gene: TRBJ2-1
CDR3 length: 14
D gene: -
V gene: TRBV4-1
CDR3 protein: CASSRKGLETEQFF
CDR3 DNA: TGCGCCAGCAGCCGGAAGGGTCTAGAGACTGAGCAGTTCTTC

clone size: -
J gene: TRBJ1-1
CDR3 length: 13
D gene: -
V gene: TRBV6-5
CDR3 protein: CASSYSGGTEAFF
CDR3 DNA: TGTGCCAGCAGTTACTCGGGAGGCACTGAAGCTTTCTTT

clone size: -
J gene: TRBJ2-1
CDR3 length: 16
D gene: TRBD2
V gene: TRBV9
CDR3 protein: CASSSQLAGGRNEQFF
CDR3 DNA: TGTGCCAGCAGCTCGCAACTAGCGGGGGGTAGGAATGAGCAGTTCTTC

clone size: -
J gene: TRBJ2-7
CDR3 length: 15
D gene: TRBD1
V gene: TRBV5-6
CDR3 protein: CASSLGDRGSYEQYF
CDR3 DNA: TGTGCCAGCAGCTTGGGGGACAGGGGGTCTTACGAGCAGTACTTC

clone size: -
J gene: TRBJ1-3
CDR3 length: 13
D gene: -
V gene: TRBV11-2
CDR3 protein: CASSTYGGYTIYF
CDR3 DNA: TGTGCCAGCAGCACATATGGCGGTTACACCATATATTTT

clone size: -
J gene: TRBJ2-7
CDR3 length: 14
D gene: TRBD1
V gene: TRBV24-1
CDR3 protein: CATSVKGGQGEQYF
CDR3 DNA: TGTGCCACCAGTGTGAAAGGGGGCCAAGGCGAGCAGTACTTC

clone size: -
J gene: TRBJ2-7
CDR3 length: 13
D gene: -
V gene: TRBV11-2
CDR3 protein: CASSPITWYEQYF
CDR3 DNA: TGTGCCAGCAGCCCGATTACCTGGTACGAGCAGTACTTC

clone size: -
J gene: TRBJ1-4
CDR3 length: 14
D gene: TRBD1
V gene: TRBV7-9
CDR3 protein: CASGGTATNEKLFF
CDR3 DNA: TGTGCCAGCGGGGGGACAGCGACTAATGAAAAACTGTTTTTT

clone size: -
J gene: TRBJ1-2
CDR3 length: 13
D gene: -
V gene: TRBV19
CDR3 protein: CASRTASHYGYTF
CDR3 DNA: TGTGCCAGTAGAACGGCAAGCCACTATGGCTACACCTTC

clone size: -
J gene: TRBJ1-1
CDR3 length: 13
D gene: -
V gene: TRBV7-9
CDR3 protein: CASSVAVNTEAFF
CDR3 DNA: TGTGCCAGCAGCGTCGCCGTTAACACTGAAGCTTTCTTT

clone size: -
J gene: TRBJ2-2
CDR3 length: 16
D gene: TRBD1
V gene: TRBV5-1
CDR3 protein: CASSFGQGWDTGELFF
CDR3 DNA: TGCGCCAGCAGCTTCGGACAGGGATGGGACACCGGGGAGCTGTTTTTT

clone size: -
J gene: TRBJ2-4
CDR3 length: 15
D gene: TRBD2
V gene: TRBV27
CDR3 protein: CASRPAGVDGRIQYF
CDR3 DNA: TGTGCCAGCAGACCAGCGGGGGTGGACGGTCGCATTCAGTACTTC

clone size: -
J gene: TRBJ2-2
CDR3 length: 16
D gene: TRBD2
V gene: TRBV3-1/TRBV3-2
CDR3 protein: CASSQLAGGRSGELFF
CDR3 DNA: TGTGCCAGCAGCCAACTAGCGGGGGGGCGTAGCGGGGAGCTGTTTTTT

clone size: -
J gene: TRBJ1-5
CDR3 length: 16
D gene: -
V gene: TRBV18
CDR3 protein: CASSPEGQGGNQPQHF
CDR3 DNA: TGTGCCAGCTCACCAGAGGGGCAGGGCGGCAATCAGCCCCAGCATTTT

clone size: -
J gene: TRBJ1-5
CDR3 length: 18
D gene: -
V gene: TRBV25-1
CDR3 protein: CASSEYPRDKGGYQPQHF
CDR3 DNA: TGTGCCAGCAGTGAATACCCCCGCGACAAGGGGGGCTATCAGCCCCAGCATTTT

clone size: -
J gene: TRBJ2-6
CDR3 length: 13
D gene: -
V gene: TRBV5-8
CDR3 protein: CASSFRGANVLTF
CDR3 DNA: TGTGCCAGCAGCTTTCGGGGGGCCAACGTCCTGACTTTC

clone size: few
J gene: TRBJ2-1
CDR3 length: 14
D gene: -
V gene: TRBV4-1
CDR3 protein: CASNRAGSYNEQFF
CDR3 DNA: TGCGCCAGCAACAGGGCAGGCTCCTACAATGAGCAGTTCTTC

clone size: -
J gene: TRBJ1-2
CDR3 length: 13
D gene: TRBD1
V gene: TRBV6-5
CDR3 protein: CASRDRVGHGYTF
CDR3 DNA: TGTGCCAGCAGGGACAGGGTAGGGCATGGCTACACCTTC

clone size: -
J gene: TRBJ2-2
CDR3 length: 15
D gene: TRBD2
V gene: TRBV7-7
CDR3 protein: CASSPRGYGTGELFF
CDR3 DNA: TGTGCCAGCAGCCCGCGGGGGTACGGCACCGGGGAGCTGTTTTTT

clone size: -
J gene: TRBJ1-4
CDR3 length: 15
D gene: -
V gene: TRBV6-5
CDR3 protein: CASSYSSATNEKLFF
CDR3 DNA: TGTGCCAGCAGTTACTCATCGGCGACCAATGAAAAACTGTTTTTT

clone size: -
J gene: TRBJ2-7
CDR3 length: 13
D gene: -
V gene: TRBV14
CDR3 protein: CASSYDGNGEQYF
CDR3 DNA: TGTGCCAGCAGCTATGACGGGAATGGCGAGCAGTACTTC

clone size: -
J gene: TRBJ1-3
CDR3 length: 14
D gene: -
V gene: TRBV3-1/TRBV3-2
CDR3 protein: CASSQGGLANTIYF
CDR3 DNA: TGTGCCAGCAGCCAAGGAGGGCTGGCGAACACCATATATTTT

clone size: -
J gene: TRBJ1-2
CDR3 length: 17
D gene: TRBD1
V gene: TRBV18
CDR3 protein: CASSPQDRGRLGFGYTF
CDR3 DNA: TGTGCCAGCTCACCTCAGGACAGGGGTCGTTTGGGCTTTGGCTACACCTTC

clone size: once
J gene: TRBJ2-1
CDR3 length: 14
D gene: -
V gene: TRBV7-9
CDR3 protein: CASSGEGDYNEQFF
CDR3 DNA: TGTGCCAGCAGCGGAGAGGGGGACTACAATGAGCAGTTCTTC

clone size: once
J gene: TRBJ2-7
CDR3 length: 14
D gene: TRBD1
V gene: TRBV3-1/TRBV3-2
CDR3 protein: CASSLGQSSYEQYF
CDR3 DNA: TGTGCCAGCAGCCTGGGACAGTCCTCCTACGAGCAGTACTTC

clone size: once
J gene: TRBJ1-2
CDR3 length: 15
D gene: -
V gene: TRBV14
CDR3 protein: CASSLPGQGHYGYTF
CDR3 DNA: TGTGCCAGCAGCTTACCCGGGCAAGGCCACTATGGCTACACCTTC

clone size: -
J gene: TRBJ2-7
CDR3 length: 12
D gene: -
V gene: TRBV5-5
CDR3 protein: CASSLTNYEQYF
CDR3 DNA: TGTGCCAGCAGCCTGACAAACTACGAGCAGTACTTC

clone size: -
J gene: TRBJ1-2
CDR3 length: 18
D gene: -
V gene: TRBV6-1
CDR3 protein: CASSEELRTAQGGYGYTF
CDR3 DNA: TGTGCCAGCAGTGAAGAACTACGGACAGCGCAGGGAGGCTATGGCTACACCTTC

clone size: -
J gene: TRBJ1-2
CDR3 length: 16
D gene: TRBD1
V gene: TRBV5-6
CDR3 protein: CASSLVQGARGYGYTF
CDR3 DNA: TGTGCCAGCAGCTTGGTGCAGGGGGCCCGCGGCTATGGCTACACCTTC

clone size: -
J gene: TRBJ2-3
CDR3 length: 17
D gene: -
V gene: TRBV15
CDR3 protein: CATSSHGAPPGADTQYF
CDR3 DNA: TGTGCCACCAGCAGCCACGGGGCTCCCCCGGGTGCAGATACGCAGTATTTT

clone size: -
J gene: TRBJ1-6
CDR3 length: 15
D gene: TRBD1
V gene: TRBV9
CDR3 protein: CASSVGDRDFSPLHF
CDR3 DNA: TGTGCCAGCAGCGTAGGGGACAGGGATTTCTCACCCCTCCACTTT

clone size: -
J gene: TRBJ2-1
CDR3 length: 14
D gene: -
V gene: TRBV6-5
CDR3 protein: CASSYSNSAGEQFF
CDR3 DNA: TGTGCCAGCAGTTACTCGAACTCGGCTGGTGAGCAGTTCTTC

clone size: once
J gene: TRBJ1-2
CDR3 length: 14
D gene: -
V gene: TRBV7-2
CDR3 protein: CASSLFRREGVYTF
CDR3 DNA: TGTGCCAGCAGCTTATTCCGGAGGGAAGGGGTCTACACCTTC

clone size: -
J gene: TRBJ1-1
CDR3 length: 12
D gene: -
V gene: TRBV3-1/TRBV3-2
CDR3 protein: CASSRVGGEAFF
CDR3 DNA: TGTGCCAGCAGCCGGGTTGGGGGTGAAGCTTTCTTT

clone size: -
J gene: TRBJ1-5
CDR3 length: 15
D gene: -
V gene: TRBV6-1
CDR3 protein: CASSDGQTPNQPQHF
CDR3 DNA: TGTGCCAGCAGTGACGGACAAACCCCCAATCAGCCCCAGCATTTT

clone size: -
J gene: TRBJ1-5
CDR3 length: 15
D gene: -
V gene: TRBV6-5
CDR3 protein: CASSYSRGSNQPQHF
CDR3 DNA: TGTGCCAGCAGTTACAGCAGGGGCAGCAATCAGCCCCAGCATTTT

clone size: -
J gene: TRBJ1-2
CDR3 length: 14
D gene: TRBD1
V gene: TRBV7-8
CDR3 protein: CASSLQGAHYGYTF
CDR3 DNA: TGTGCCAGCAGCTTACAGGGGGCGCACTATGGCTACACCTTC

clone size: -
J gene: TRBJ1-5
CDR3 length: 15
D gene: -
V gene: TRBV19
CDR3 protein: CASSIIEGRNQPQHF
CDR3 DNA: TGTGCCAGTAGTATCATCGAAGGCCGCAATCAGCCCCAGCATTTT

clone size: -
J gene: TRBJ2-6
CDR3 length: 14
D gene: -
V gene: TRBV27
CDR3 protein: CASSFPVGGGVLTF
CDR3 DNA: TGTGCCAGCAGTTTCCCCGTGGGGGGAGGTGTCCTGACTTTC

clone size: -
J gene: TRBJ1-5
CDR3 length: 15
D gene: TRBD1
V gene: TRBV27
CDR3 protein: CASSPRQGREQPQHF
CDR3 DNA: TGTGCCAGCAGTCCCAGACAGGGGAGGGAGCAGCCCCAGCATTTT

clone size: -
J gene: TRBJ1-1
CDR3 length: 15
D gene: -
V gene: TRBV6-6
CDR3 protein: CASSSPEYSNTEAFF
CDR3 DNA: TGTGCCAGCAGTTCCCCGGAGTACTCGAACACTGAAGCTTTCTTT

clone size: few
J gene: TRBJ2-2
CDR3 length: 15
D gene: TRBD1
V gene: TRBV2
CDR3 protein: CASTQGQGAGGELFF
CDR3 DNA: TGTGCCAGCACCCAAGGACAGGGGGCGGGCGGGGAGCTGTTTTTT

clone size: -
J gene: TRBJ2-5
CDR3 length: 16
D gene: -
V gene: TRBV3-1/TRBV3-2
CDR3 protein: CASSQSLPGAQETQYF
CDR3 DNA: TGTGCCAGCAGCCAGTCATTACCAGGGGCCCAAGAGACCCAGTACTTC

clone size: -
J gene: TRBJ2-3
CDR3 length: 16
D gene: TRBD2
V gene: TRBV4-1
CDR3 protein: CASTGSGGAYTDTQYF
CDR3 DNA: TGCGCCAGCACCGGGAGCGGGGGGGCGTACACAGATACGCAGTATTTT